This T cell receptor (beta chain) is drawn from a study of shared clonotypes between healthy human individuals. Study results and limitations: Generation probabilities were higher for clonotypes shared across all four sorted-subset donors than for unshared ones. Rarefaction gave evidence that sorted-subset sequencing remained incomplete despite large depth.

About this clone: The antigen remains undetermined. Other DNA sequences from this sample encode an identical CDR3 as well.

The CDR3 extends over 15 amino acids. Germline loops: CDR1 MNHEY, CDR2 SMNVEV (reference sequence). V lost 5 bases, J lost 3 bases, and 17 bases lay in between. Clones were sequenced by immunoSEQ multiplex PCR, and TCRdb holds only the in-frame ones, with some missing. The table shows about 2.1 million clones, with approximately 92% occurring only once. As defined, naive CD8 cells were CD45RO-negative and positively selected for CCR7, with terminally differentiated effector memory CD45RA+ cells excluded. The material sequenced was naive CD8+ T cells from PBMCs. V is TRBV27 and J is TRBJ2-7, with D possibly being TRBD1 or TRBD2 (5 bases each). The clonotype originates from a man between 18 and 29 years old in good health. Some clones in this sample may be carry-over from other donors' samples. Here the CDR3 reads CASSLRDRGRYEQYF. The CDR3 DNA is TGTGCCAGCAGTCTCCGGGACCGGGGCCGCTACGAGCAGTACTTC.